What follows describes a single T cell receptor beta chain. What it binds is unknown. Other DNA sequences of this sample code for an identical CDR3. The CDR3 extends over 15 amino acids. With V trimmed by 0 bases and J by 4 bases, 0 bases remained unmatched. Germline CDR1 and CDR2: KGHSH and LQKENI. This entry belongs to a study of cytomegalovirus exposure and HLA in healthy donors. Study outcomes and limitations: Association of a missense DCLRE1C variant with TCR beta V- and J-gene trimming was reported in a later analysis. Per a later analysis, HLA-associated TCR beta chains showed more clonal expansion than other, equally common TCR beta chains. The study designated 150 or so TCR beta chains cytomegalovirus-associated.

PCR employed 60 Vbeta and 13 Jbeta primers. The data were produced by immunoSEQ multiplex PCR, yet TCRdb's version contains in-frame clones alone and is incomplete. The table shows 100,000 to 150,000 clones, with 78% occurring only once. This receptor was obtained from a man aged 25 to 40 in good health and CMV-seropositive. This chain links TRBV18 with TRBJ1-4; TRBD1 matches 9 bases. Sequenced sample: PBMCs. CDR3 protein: CASSPPGQGNEKLFF. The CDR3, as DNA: TGTGCCAGCTCACCACCGGGACAGGGTAATGAAAAACTGTTTTTT.